This T cell receptor (beta chain) was profiled in a study of blood T cell repertoires in COVID-19. Per germline, CDR1 MNHEY and CDR2 SVGAGI. The CDR3 runs to 15 residues. V lost 0 bases to trimming and J lost 2 bases, with 11 bases between them. TCRdb keeps only in-frame clones here, not all; method: immunoSEQ multiplex PCR. The sample consists of about 180,000 clones, around 83% of them appearing once. Sequences were obtained from PBMCs or T cells enriched from blood (not recorded which). This clonotype originated in a middle-aged man who had recovered from COVID-19. This chain joins TRBV6-5 and TRBJ2-7, with D perhaps TRBD1 (6 bases). CDR3 residues: CASSYSQGPAYEQYF. The CDR3 DNA is TGTGCCAGCAGTTACTCGCAGGGGCCCGCCTACGAGCAGTACTTC.